This T cell receptor (beta chain) was recorded in a study of T cells in Graves' hyperthyroidism and ophthalmopathy. Amplified TCR beta CDR3 regions derived from RNA transcripts. The HTBI set primed first-round TCR CDR3 RT-PCR. TCRdb itself ran the multiplex PCR reads through MiXCR, one entry per CDR3 protein. The profile shows about 690,000 distinct CDR3 sequences, about 18% of them singletons. Uncontrolled infection, other autoimmune disease, pregnancy or lactation led to exclusion. Trimming removed 2 bases at V and 1 base at J, with 5 bases between. Germline V gene lookup returns CDR1 MNHEY and CDR2 SMNVEV (reference sequence). The CDR3 spans 14 residues. At least ten counts were recorded for this clonotype.

The V call is TRBV27, the J call TRBJ2-2; D not certain. The sequencing sample was made of blood. This TCR came from a man aged 50 or older with Graves' hyperthyroidism. The CDR3 spells CASSLRRNTGELFF. CDR3 in DNA: TGTGCCAGCAGTTTACGGCGGAACACCGGGGAGCTGTTTTTT.